A single sample is the source of the 5 T cell receptor beta chains below, sequenced in a study of blood T cells in healthy people across ages (dated by TCRdb to 2013 to 2016). The library was made by 5' RACE. The listed sequencing device is Illumina HiSeq 2500. A second PCR of roughly 7 to 11 cycles was performed with a sample-barcoded 5' primer and a J-beta primer mix. The raw public reads went through TCRdb reprocessing: fastp at Q25, MiXCR clone calling, in-frame beta chains kept. For every CDR3 protein sequence, its rows merge into one entry that carries the most common genes and DNA. Counted in this sample were 540,000 or so distinct CDR3 sequences; around 48% of them appeared once. The ten biggest clones cover around 23% of the sample. Sequencing was carried out using blood. Receptors were obtained from an elderly man in good health.

The gene calls are TRBV2 and TRBJ2-3; TRBD2 aligns across 11 bases. Germline CDR1 and CDR2: SNHLY and FYNNEI. This CDR3 has 15 residues. The V segment lost 6 bases and the J segment 7 bases; nucleotides outside the gene matches: 9. CDR3 sequence (DNA): TGTGCCAGCAGCCCCTCGGCTAGCGGGAGGTATACGCAGTATTTT. Residues: CASSPSASGRYTQYF.

Notes on this clonotype: A clone one base away is much larger, so this may be a read error. The rearrangement uses TRBV6-1 and TRBJ2-3; 8 bases match TRBD1. CDR1 and CDR2 (germline): MNHNS, SASEGT. The CDR3 totals 17 residues. V was pared by 5 bases and J by 0 bases, with 10 bases of the junction left unmatched. DNA of the CDR3: TGTGCCAGCAGTCAACTGGGACAGGTACTTAGCACAGATACGCAGTATTTT. Protein sequence: CASSQLGQVLSTDTQYF.

On this clonotype: A read error is possible here, since a much larger clone lies one base away. The J gene is TRBJ2-7, the V gene TRBV29-1; maybe TRBD2 (6 bases). With 3 bases removed from V and 5 bases from J, the gap between germline ends came to 17 bases. CDR1 is SQVTM and CDR2 is ANQGSEA in the germline V gene. The CDR3 totals 14 residues. CDR3 protein: CSVDQDGGADEQYF. CDR3 bases: TGCAGCGTTGACCAGGACGGAGGGGCCGACGAGCAGTACTTC.

This chain uses TRBV12-5 with TRBJ2-1; the match to TRBD2 covers 11 bases. Germline V gene lookup returns CDR1 LGHNT and CDR2 FRNRAP. This CDR3 comprises 18 residues. V lost 5 bases, J lost 4 bases, and 13 bases stayed unmatched. The CDR3 is CASGEARGGLAAYNEQFF. DNA for the CDR3: TGTGCTAGTGGTGAGGCACGGGGGGGACTAGCGGCTTACAATGAGCAGTTCTTC. Based on the CDR3 plus reference TRBV12-5 and TRBJ2-1, the full variable domain is DARVTQTPRHKVTEMGQEVTMRCQPILGHNTVFWYRQTMMQGLELLAYFRNRAPLDDSGMPKDRFSAEMPDATLATLKIQPSEPRDSAVYFCASGEARGGLAAYNEQFFGPGTRLTVL.

This clonotype was found many times. The chain couples TRBV6-5 to TRBJ2-1; TRBD2 might be the D (6 bases). Germline CDR1 and CDR2: MNHEY and SVGAGI. The CDR3 runs to 16 residues. Trimming took 2 bases from V and 8 from J, leaving 19 bases between them. The CDR3 protein is CASSYLASRRDHEQFF. CDR3 nucleotides: TGTGCCAGCAGTTACCTGGCTAGCCGGAGGGACCATGAGCAGTTCTTC.